The clone carrying this T cell receptor beta chain turned up a few times. The antigen is unknown. There are 15 residues in the CDR3. V lost 0 bases and J 9 bases, leaving 16 bases between the germline ends. Germline-derived CDR1 and CDR2 are SGHRS and YFSETQ. The data were obtained in a study of naive and memory T cell subsets. Both TRBC1 and TRBC2 were covered by a beta constant-region primer of two equimolar oligonucleotides. Four rounds of PCR amplified the ligated cDNA using nested alpha and beta constant-region primers plus SP2. A 12-nucleotide UMI and the SP2 primer were added to the cDNA 3' end by oligonucleotide ligation. TCRdb re-called the UMI-ligation and nested PCR reads with MiXCR, one entry per CDR3 protein. The sample carries approximately 140,000 distinct CDR3 sequences, about 20% recorded once. Whole-study findings and limits: Activation and differentiation may alter RNA-based TCR counts. Naive repertoires, especially CD8, held a few larger clonotypes, possibly memory cells re-expressing CD45RA.

After the first PCR, alpha and beta chain libraries were processed separately. The sequence was obtained from a human donor in good health. The chain joins TRBV5-1 to TRBJ2-1; D perhaps matches TRBD1 (6 bases). Sequenced: naive CD4+ T cells from blood. CDR3 nucleotides: TGCGCCAGCAGCTTGGTAGTAGGACGGGACACTGAGCAGTTCTTC. Amino acid sequence: CASSLVVGRDTEQFF.